What follows are 30 T cell receptor beta chains derived from one specimen sequenced in a study of blood T cell repertoires in COVID-19. Clones were read by immunoSEQ multiplex PCR, and TCRdb kept only the in-frame ones, dropping some. Counted here are roughly 66,000 clones, approximately 83% occurring once; the ten biggest clones make up 4.5%. Sequenced input: peripheral blood. All receptors come from a woman aged 60-75 years with acute or convalescent COVID-19.

V and J are TRBV5-5 and TRBJ1-2, with D hard to call. This CDR3 has 15 residues. The germline V gene encodes CDR1 SGHKS and CDR2 YYEKEE (reference sequence). Trimming cost V 3 bases and J 8 bases, with 20 bases left between them. The CDR3 DNA is TGTGCCAGCAGCTCTACCGACACCTCCAAGTCCGGCTACACCTTC. Translation: CASSSTDTSKSGYTF.

The chain is built from TRBV5-1 and TRBJ1-5, with 7 bases aligning to TRBD1. The V gene's germline CDR1 is SGHRS and CDR2 YFSETQ. The CDR3 length is 16 residues. J lost 3 bases, V lost 0 bases, and 6 bases had no gene match. In DNA, the CDR3 is TGCGCCAGCAGCTTGGATCCAGGGGGGAACAATCAGCCCCAGCATTTT. Encoded protein: CASSLDPGGNNQPQHF. Filled out from reference TRBV5-1 and TRBJ1-5, the complete variable domain reads KAGVTQTPRYLIKTRGQQVTLSCSPISGHRSVSWYQQTPGQGLQFLFEYFSETQRNKGNFPGRFSGRQFSNSRSEMNVSTLELGDSALYLCASSLDPGGNNQPQHFGDGTRLSIL.

J is TRBJ1-1 and V is TRBV11-2, with D possibly TRBD1 on 6 matching bases. The CDR3 runs 14 residues. The germline V gene has CDR1 SGHAT and CDR2 FQNNGV. V was clipped by 3 bases and J by 1 base, with 9 bases between them. The CDR3: CASSFRGTNTEAFF. CDR3 coding DNA: TGTGCCAGCAGCTTTAGGGGGACGAACACTGAAGCTTTCTTT.

In this sample, this clone turned up once. The genes are TRBV5-6 and TRBJ1-2, with 9 bases fitting TRBD1. CDR3 size: 12 residues. V lost 7 bases, J lost 8 bases, and 6 bases stayed unmatched. CDR1 SGHDT and CDR2 YYEEEE come from the germline V gene. The CDR3 DNA follows: TGTGCCAGCTTATACAGGGGGCAGGGCTACACCTTC. As protein: CASLYRGQGYTF.

This clone was seen a single time. In DNA, the CDR3 is TGTGCCATCAGTGTAGGAAACAGGGGTGGGACAGATACGCAGTATTTT. It codes for CAISVGNRGGTDTQYF. The chain couples TRBV10-3 to TRBJ2-3; 7 bases match TRBD1. Germline CDR1 ENHRY, CDR2 SYGVKD. J gave up 3 bases and V 4 bases, and 10 bases lay outside the gene matches. The CDR3 consists of 16 residues.

The chain has TRBV4-1 and TRBJ1-1, with D tentatively TRBD1 (6 bases). The CDR3 spans 15 residues. Germline V gene data show CDR1 as MGHRA and CDR2 as YSYEKL. Trimming left V 1 base short and J 1 base short, with 10 bases between. CDR3 amino acids: CASSQVGGQNTEAFF. In nucleotides, the CDR3 is TGCGCCAGCAGCCAAGTAGGGGGTCAGAACACTGAAGCTTTCTTT.

The CDR3 DNA follows: TGTGCCAGCAGCGCACACACAGATACGCAGTATTTT. Translating it yields CASSAHTDTQYF. The chain is built from TRBV9 and TRBJ2-3; D is unresolved. There are 12 residues in the CDR3. Between the trimmed V and J ends, which lost 3 bases and 2 bases, there was a span of 4 bases. The V gene's germline CDR1 is SGDLS and CDR2 YYNGEE. The entire variable domain, with the rest obtained from reference TRBV9 and TRBJ2-3, is as follows: DSGVTQTPKHLITATGQRVTLRCSPRSGDLSVYWYQQSLDQGLQFLIQYYNGEERAKGNILERFSAQQFPDLHSELNLSSLELGDSALYFCASSAHTDTQYFGPGTRLTVL.

This CDR3 is CASSLDRGQTQPQHF. CDR3 nucleotide sequence: TGTGCCAGCAGCTTGGACAGGGGGCAGACCCAGCCCCAGCATTTT. The chain joins TRBV5-6 to TRBJ1-5; 9 bases line up with TRBD1. CDR1 is SGHDT, CDR2 YYEEEE, per germline. Unmatched junction bases numbered 5, after V lost 0 bases and J lost 7 bases. The CDR3 contains 15 residues.

This chain connects TRBV30 to TRBJ2-7, with a weak D call TRBD1 (6 bases). The CDR3 loop spans 14 amino acids. Germline V gives CDR1 GTSNPN, CDR2 SVGIG (reference sequence). V was clipped by 4 bases and J by 5 bases, with 18 bases between them. CDR3: CAWTLPGHFNEQYF. The CDR3 region has the DNA TGTGCCTGGACCCTCCCGGGACATTTTAACGAGCAGTACTTC.

The CDR3 sequence: CASSQDSQANYGYTF. For the CDR3, the DNA is TGTGCCAGCAGCCAAGATTCACAAGCTAACTATGGCTACACCTTC. This chain joins TRBV3-1 (or the pseudogene TRBV3-2) and TRBJ1-2; no clear D. The CDR3 is 15 residues long. From germline, CDR1 is LGHDT and CDR2 YNNKEL (reference sequence). V was pared by 0 bases and J by 0 bases, with 8 bases between.

This clone has more than one count but fewer than ten. This chain connects TRBV27 to TRBJ1-5; 9 positions match TRBD1. Germline CDR1 and CDR2: MNHEY and SMNVEV (reference sequence). The CDR3 is 14 residues long. V lost 6 bases to trimming and J lost 5 bases; unmatched junction nucleotides: 5. The CDR3 sequence: CASREGTGHQPQHF. Here the CDR3 DNA reads TGTGCCAGCAGGGAAGGGACAGGGCATCAGCCCCAGCATTTT.

The sample holds one count of this clone. The chain links TRBV20-1 to TRBJ1-4, with D uncertain. The germline gives CDR1 DFQATT, CDR2 SNEGSKA (reference sequence). The ends were cut back, 7 bases at V and 1 base at J, with 4 bases in the middle. This CDR3 is 11 amino acids long. The CDR3 DNA sequence: TGCAGTGTCAGAACTAATGAAAAACTGTTTTTT. It specifies CSVRTNEKLFF.

The rearrangement joins TRBV19 to TRBJ2-1; 7 nucleotides line up with TRBD2. Per germline, CDR1 LNHDA and CDR2 SQIVND (reference sequence). The V gene end was trimmed by 6 bases and the J gene end by 9 bases; junction bases not matched to a gene: 11. The CDR3 covers 14 residues. CDR3 in amino acids: CASSPKGPGGEQFF. The CDR3 DNA is TGTGCCAGTAGCCCGAAGGGACCGGGGGGTGAGCAGTTCTTC.

The chain links TRBV6-4 to TRBJ1-1, with a tentative D call TRBD1 (5 bases). CDR3 size: 13 residues. V gave up 5 bases and J gave up 4 bases, with 11 bases separating them. Germline values: CDR1 MRHNA, CDR2 SNTAGT. CDR3 nucleotide sequence: TGTGCCAGCAGTCTCCAGGGAAGCACTGAAGCTTTCTTT. Its translation: CASSLQGSTEAFF.

This chain links TRBV6-5 with TRBJ2-5, with 8 bases that match TRBD1. Per germline, CDR1 MNHEY and CDR2 SVGAGI. The length of the CDR3 is 13 residues. The CDR3, as DNA: TGTGCGAGCTGGACAGGGTGGGGAGAGACCCAGTACTTC. This gives the protein CASWTGWGETQYF.

The chain joins TRBV6-2 or TRBV6-3 to TRBJ2-2; TRBD1 agrees at 7 bases. The CDR3 loop spans 18 amino acids. The junction had 12 bases not matched to a gene; V was cut back by 4 bases and J by 1 base. Germline values: CDR1 MNHEY, CDR2 SVGEGT. CDR3 residues: CASSSTFLQGWNTGELFF. CDR3 bases: TGTGCCAGCAGTTCCACCTTTTTACAGGGGTGGAACACCGGGGAGCTGTTTTTT.

V usage is TRBV5-4 and J usage is TRBJ1-4; 9 bases align to TRBD1. Germline trimming cut 4 bases from V and 7 bases from J; bases unmatched to any gene: 8. This CDR3 region has 15 residues. Germline values: CDR1 SGHNT, CDR2 YYREEE (reference sequence). The CDR3 DNA is TGTGCCAGCAGCATGGGACAGGGACGGGGTGAAAAACTGTTTTTT. As protein: CASSMGQGRGEKLFF.

This clone was counted a single time. This rearrangement joins TRBV5-1 to TRBJ1-1; D call uncertain. V lost 3 bases, J lost 0 bases, and 15 bases lay in between. Germline CDR1 SGHRS, CDR2 YFSETQ. The CDR3 runs 16 residues. The CDR3 loop is CASSSTYGVLNTEAFF. CDR3 sequence (DNA): TGCGCCAGCAGCTCCACTTACGGGGTCCTGAACACTGAAGCTTTCTTT.

The genes are TRBV10-3 and TRBJ1-5; D not resolved. Germline CDR1 and CDR2: ENHRY and SYGVKD. This CDR3 comprises 14 residues. V lost 4 bases to trimming and J lost 7 bases, with 14 bases between them. CDR3 nucleotides: TGTGCCATCAGTGGTAACGACAAAGAACAGCCCCAGCATTTT. Translating gives CAISGNDKEQPQHF.

The CDR3 DNA reads as TGCGCCAGCAGCTTGGAGGCTAGCGGGGGCCTCTACGAGCAGTACTTC. This encodes CASSLEASGGLYEQYF. The rearrangement joins TRBV5-1 to TRBJ2-7, with 10 bases that match TRBD2. This CDR3 contains 16 residues. The V and J ends lost 0 bases and 3 bases, in that order; junction bases with no gene match: 6. Germline assignment: CDR1 SGHRS and CDR2 YFSETQ.

Only one count was recorded for this clone. This rearrangement joins TRBV6-2 or TRBV6-3 to TRBJ2-3; 7 bases agree with TRBD2. From germline, CDR1 is MNHEY and CDR2 SVGEGT. There are 14 residues in the CDR3. With V trimmed by 6 bases and J by 6 bases, 9 bases remained unmatched. CDR3 in amino acids: CASSRSGDEDTQYF. Written as DNA, the CDR3 is TGTGCCAGCAGCCGCAGCGGGGACGAGGATACGCAGTATTTT.

The chain is built from TRBV3-1 (or the pseudogene TRBV3-2) and TRBJ1-1; TRBD1 agrees at 7 bases. CDR1 is LGHDT, CDR2 YNNKEL, per germline (reference sequence). The CDR3 is 14 residues long. J was trimmed by 1 base and V by 6 bases; bases with no gene match: 5. CDR3 nucleotides: TGTGCCAGCAGTGGGACAGCTTCGAACACTGAAGCTTTCTTT. It encodes CASSGTASNTEAFF.

V and J are TRBV15 and TRBJ1-1; no clear D gene. V was shortened by 4 bases and J by 5 bases, with 20 bases between the two germline ends. The CDR3 contains 16 residues. Germline loops: CDR1 LNHNV, CDR2 YYDKDF (reference sequence). The CDR3 bases are TGTGCCACCAGCATTCGACGGATGGCCACGGGGACTGAAGCTTTCTTT. Translation gives CATSIRRMATGTEAFF.

The chain carries TRBV6-6 and TRBJ1-6; a weak D match, TRBD1 (6 bases). V shed 5 bases and J shed 7 bases, with 15 bases lying between them. The CDR3 is 15 residues long. Per the germline V gene, CDR1 is MNHNY and CDR2 is SVGAGI (reference sequence). CDR3 nucleotides: TGTGCCAGCAGTCCCCCGGCAGGGGCGAATTCACCCCTCCACTTT. Translation gives CASSPPAGANSPLHF.

A word on this clone: Germline and junction disagree at one end, which may indicate a read error. The chain uses TRBV7-2 and TRBJ2-3, with 14 bases that match TRBD2. There are 16 residues in the CDR3. CDR1 and CDR2 (germline): SGHTA, FQGNSA. The CDR3 bases are TGTGCCAGCAGCCAAGGACTAGCGGGGGGCACGGATACGCAGTATTTT. The encoded protein is CASSQGLAGGTDTQYF.

The rearrangement uses TRBV11-2 and TRBJ1-2; D not resolved. The CDR3 has 15 amino acids. Deletions cut 0 bases from V and 0 bases from J, with 8 bases between. Germline-derived CDR1 and CDR2 are SGHAT and FQNNGV. DNA for the CDR3: TGTGCCAGCAGCTTAGATCTAGTGTCTAACTATGGCTACACCTTC. Its translation: CASSLDLVSNYGYTF.

The chain carries TRBV28 and TRBJ2-7; D possibly corresponds to TRBD1 (6 bases). CDR3 length equals 13 residues. The germline V gene encodes CDR1 MDHEN and CDR2 SYDVKM. V was clipped by 2 bases and J by 4 bases, with 9 bases between them. The DNA for the CDR3 is TGTGCCAGCAGTTTACCGGGACAATACGAGCAGTACTTC. Translating gives CASSLPGQYEQYF.

V usage is TRBV3-1 (or the pseudogene TRBV3-2) and J usage is TRBJ1-2, with a tentative D call TRBD1 (6 bases). Trimming took off 4 bases at V and 4 bases at J, with 13 bases between the two ends. CDR3 length equals 14 residues. Germline assignment: CDR1 LGHDT and CDR2 YNNKEL (reference sequence). CDR3 sequence: CASSRTAGSYGYTF. CDR3 sequence (DNA): TGTGCCAGCAGCCGGACAGCGGGGTCCTATGGCTACACCTTC.

The chain couples TRBV10-1 to TRBJ2-7, with TRBD2 matching 10 bases. This CDR3 spans 15 amino acids. Germline CDR1 and CDR2: WNHNN and SYGVQD (reference sequence). Losses at the gene ends were 3 bases for V and 3 bases for J; bases not matched to a gene: 5. The CDR3 DNA reads as TGCGCCAGCAGTGAAGGACTAGCGGACTTCTACGAGCAGTACTTC. Amino acid sequence: CASSEGLADFYEQYF.

This CDR3 reads CASSQDSTVNYGYTF. The DNA of the CDR3 is TGCGCCAGCAGCCAAGATTCGACAGTTAACTATGGCTACACCTTC. The V gene is TRBV4-1, the J gene TRBJ1-2; D perhaps matches TRBD1 (5 bases). The CDR3 loop spans 15 amino acids. Trimming stripped 0 bases from V and 1 base from J, with 9 bases between. CDR1 is MGHRA and CDR2 is YSYEKL in the germline V gene.